The 17 T cell receptor beta chains below come from one sample, sequenced in a study of T cells in Graves' hyperthyroidism and ophthalmopathy. Using RNA transcripts as the source, TCR beta CDR3 regions were amplified. HTBI primers were the set used in a first-round RT-PCR of the TCR CDR3. TCRdb re-called the multiplex PCR reads through MiXCR, storing one row per CDR3 protein. The repertoire holds more than 250,000 distinct CDR3 sequences, with 12% to 15% as singletons. What was sequenced was blood. These receptors were collected from a woman between 45 and 65 years old with Graves' hyperthyroidism that later progressed to Graves' ophthalmopathy.

The sample holds many counts of this clonotype. This chain joins TRBV2 and TRBJ1-2; maybe TRBD1 (5 bases). The CDR3 loop spans 14 amino acids. With 11 bases removed from V and 6 bases from J, the gap between germline ends came to 22 bases. The germline gives CDR1 SNHLY, CDR2 FYNNEI. CDR3 protein: CAWMGTQYWNGYTF. CDR3 DNA sequence: TGTGCCTGGATGGGGACTCAGTACTGGAATGGCTACACCTTC.

This clonotype was found many times. The chain combines TRBV7-8 with TRBJ1-4; no definite D call. Trimming stripped 5 bases from V and 7 bases from J, with 8 bases between. The CDR3 has 12 amino acids. CDR1 and CDR2 from the germline V gene are SGHVS and FQNEAQ. CDR3 loop: CASSPAGEKLFF. For the CDR3, the DNA is TGTGCCAGCAGCCCCGCAGGTGAAAAACTGTTTTTT.

On this clonotype: A read error may explain this, as a much larger clone is one base away. The rearrangement links TRBV2 to TRBJ2-2; D is perhaps TRBD2 (5 bases). This CDR3 comprises 15 residues. Germline V gene data show CDR1 as SNHLY and CDR2 as FYNNEI. CDR3 nucleotides: TGTGCCAGCAGCCCGGTCAGTGCGAACACCGGGGAGCTGGTTTTT. It is translated as CASSPVSANTGELVF. Full variable domain (missing parts from reference TRBV2 and TRBJ2-2): EPEVTQTPSHQVTQMGQEVILRCVPISNHLYFYWYRQILGQKVEFLVSFYNNEISEKSEIFDDQFSVERPDGSNFTLKIRSTKLEDSAMYFCASSPVSANTGELVFGEGSRLTVL.

The rearrangement uses TRBV6-1 and TRBJ2-3; D ambiguous. The CDR3 runs 13 residues. Trimming stripped 2 bases from V and 7 bases from J, with 10 bases between. The germline V gene has CDR1 MNHNS and CDR2 SASEGT. The CDR3 DNA reads TGTGCCAGCAGTGAACCGGGCTTCAATACGCAGTATTTT. Translation gives CASSEPGFNTQYF.

This clonotype was observed at least ten times. The chain couples TRBV5-1 to TRBJ2-1; 11 positions match TRBD2. The CDR3 extends over 17 amino acids. CDR1 and CDR2 from the germline V gene are SGHRS and YFSETQ. J was trimmed by 4 bases and V by 1 base; bases with no gene match: 7. CDR3 in DNA: TGCGCCAGCAGCTTGTCCCGGGGACTAGCGGTTTACAATGAGCAGTTCTTC. Translation gives CASSLSRGLAVYNEQFF.

This clonotype came up many times. This chain joins TRBV2 and TRBJ2-2; unclear D gene. Trimming took off 3 bases at V and 7 bases at J, with 21 bases between the two ends. This CDR3 comprises 17 residues. Germline assignment: CDR1 SNHLY and CDR2 FYNNEI. The CDR3 bases are TGTGCCAGCAGTGAGGGGTTGGCTTTTCCCTCGATCGGGGAGCTGTTTTTT. Its translation: CASSEGLAFPSIGELFF. Combining the CDR3 with reference TRBV2 and TRBJ2-2 gives the whole variable domain EPEVTQTPSHQVTQMGQEVILRCVPISNHLYFYWYRQILGQKVEFLVSFYNNEISEKSEIFDDQFSVERPDGSNFTLKIRSTKLEDSAMYFCASSEGLAFPSIGELFFGEGSRLTVL.

V gene TRBV5-1 combines with J gene TRBJ1-4; D ambiguous. V lost 0 bases and J lost 8, with 11 bases in between. CDR3 size: 14 residues. Germline lookup yields CDR1 SGHRS and CDR2 YFSETQ. The CDR3 sequence: CASSLGLRGEKLFF. The CDR3 DNA reads TGCGCCAGCAGCTTGGGACTACGGGGAGAAAAACTGTTTTTT.

In its sample, this clonotype was seen many times. The chain couples TRBV27 to TRBJ1-2; tentatively, D is TRBD1 (6 bases). The V end was cut by 8 bases, the J end by 2 bases, with 12 bases between. Germline V CDR1 and CDR2: MNHEY, SMNVEV (reference sequence). This CDR3 has 13 residues. The CDR3 DNA is TGTGCCAGCCGGGGAGGGGGAAACTATGGCTACACCTTC. Translated: CASRGGGNYGYTF.

This chain joins TRBV3-1 and TRBJ2-7; TRBD2 matches at 13 bases. With V trimmed by 7 bases and J by 3 bases, 3 bases remained unmatched. The length of the CDR3 is 14 residues. Germline V lookup: CDR1 LGHDT, CDR2 YNNKEL (reference sequence). This CDR3 is CASTGLAGVYEQYF. The CDR3, as DNA: TGTGCCAGCACTGGACTAGCGGGAGTCTACGAGCAGTACTTC.

This clonotype was observed at least ten times. The chain carries TRBV27 and TRBJ2-1; weak D call: TRBD2 (6 bases). Per germline, CDR1 MNHEY and CDR2 SMNVEV (reference sequence). Trimming shortened V by 6 bases and J by 9 bases, and 15 bases separated the two germline ends. CDR3 length equals 13 residues. CDR3 sequence reads: CASRSGGTVEQFF. CDR3 bases: TGTGCCAGCAGGTCTGGGGGGACGGTTGAGCAGTTCTTC.

This clonotype has ten or more counts. This rearrangement joins TRBV6-1 to TRBJ2-7; maybe TRBD1 (6 bases). The V end was cut by 6 bases, the J end by 5 bases, with 14 bases between. The germline gives CDR1 MNHNS, CDR2 SASEGT. The CDR3 consists of 13 residues. CDR3 region: CASRVTGIDEQYF. CDR3 DNA: TGTGCCAGCAGGGTAACAGGGATAGACGAGCAGTACTTC.

V usage is TRBV11-2 and J usage is TRBJ2-7, with 9 positions matching TRBD2. Trimming removed 3 bases from V and 7 bases from J; junction bases left unmatched: 7. CDR3 length equals 14 residues. Germline loops: CDR1 SGHAT, CDR2 FQNNGV. CDR3 protein: CASSFLAGFEEQYF. The CDR3 DNA sequence: TGTGCCAGCAGCTTCCTAGCGGGATTTGAAGAGCAGTACTTC.

This clonotype was counted only a few times. The junction differs from germline at one of its ends, possibly a read error. The V call is TRBV2, the J call TRBJ2-2, with a tentative D call TRBD2 (5 bases). CDR3 length: 14 residues. CDR1 SNHLY and CDR2 FYNNEI come from the germline V gene. CDR3 sequence reads: CASSIHPNTGKLFF. The CDR3 DNA follows: TGTGCCAGCAGTATACACCCGAACACCGGGAAGCTGTTTTTT.

This clonotype was detected only a few times. The chain links TRBV2 to TRBJ1-2; maybe TRBD1 (5 bases). In germline, CDR1 is SNHLY, CDR2 FYNNEI. Between the trimmed V and J ends, which lost 3 bases and 7 bases, there was a span of 18 bases. The CDR3 is 15 amino acids. In nucleotides, the CDR3 is TGTGCCAGCAGTGAGACTAGCGGCCGCGGGGGTGGCTACACCTTC. This translates into CASSETSGRGGGYTF.

This clonotype was detected ten times or more. V and J are TRBV2 and TRBJ2-1; TRBD1 agrees at 9 bases. V dropped 10 bases and J dropped 10; count of bases not matched to a gene: 11. This CDR3 is 13 amino acids long. Per the germline V gene, CDR1 is SNHLY and CDR2 is FYNNEI. The CDR3 here is CATTGGPGREQFF. CDR3 nucleotides: TGTGCCACTACAGGGGGCCCTGGTAGGGAGCAGTTCTTC.

A note on this clonotype: A clone one base away is much larger, so this may be a read error. The genes are TRBV18 and TRBJ2-1; D uncertain. The CDR3 is 14 residues long. In germline, CDR1 is KGHSH, CDR2 LQKENI. Here the CDR3 DNA reads TGTGTCAGCTCACCAGGCCATTCGGGCAATGAGCAGTTCTTC. Protein: CVSSPGHSGNEQFF.

This chain uses TRBV6-1 with TRBJ2-3; no clear D. Between the trimmed V and J ends, which lost 0 bases and 1 base, there was a span of 5 bases. The CDR3 is 14 residues long. CDR1 MNHNS and CDR2 SASEGT come from the germline V gene. This CDR3 is CASSEALGTDTQYF. CDR3 coding DNA: TGTGCCAGCAGTGAAGCTTTGGGCACAGATACGCAGTATTTT.